The present TCR beta chain was sequenced within a study of blood T cell repertoires in COVID-19. The CDR3 is 16 residues long. Germline-derived CDR1 and CDR2 are GTSNPN and SVGIG (reference sequence). V was clipped by 0 bases and J by 0 bases; unmatched bases: 4. Generated by immunoSEQ multiplex PCR, the TCRdb table keeps only in-frame clones and is missing some. The repertoire holds some 390,000 clones, with roughly 91% as singletons. The source of this sequence is a woman in her 30s who had recovered from COVID-19. The sequenced sample consisted of PBMCs or T cells enriched from blood (not recorded which). V usage is TRBV30 and J usage is TRBJ2-2, with 7 bases that match TRBD2. The CDR3 protein is CAWSVPAGANTGELFF. CDR3 sequence (DNA): TGTGCCTGGAGTGTACCTGCGGGGGCGAACACCGGGGAGCTGTTTTTT.